The next 4 T cell receptor beta chains were all read from a single sample in a study of CD8 T cells in ankylosing spondylitis. These receptors' targets are unknown. Study findings and constraints: Ankylosing spondylitis blood appeared to carry a characteristic TCR beta motif of several highly homologous variants.

Via MiXCR, TCRdb re-called the 5' RACE reads, giving one row per CDR3 protein. Among roughly 220,000 distinct CDR3 sequences listed, around 17% were seen once. Material for sequencing was blood, either unsorted or a sorted T cell fraction (not recorded which). The receptors were gathered from a male donor with ankylosing spondylitis.

The table lists this clonotype with a few counts. V gene TRBV27 combines with J gene TRBJ2-5; 9 bases are a match to TRBD1. Looked up from germline, CDR1 is MNHEY and CDR2 is SMNVEV (reference sequence). With V trimmed by 2 bases and J by 3 bases, 10 bases remained unmatched. The CDR3 consists of 17 residues. The CDR3, as DNA: TGTGCCAGCAGTTTAAGCTGGGACAGGGAGAGGAAAGAGACCCAGTACTTC. Protein sequence: CASSLSWDRERKETQYF.

This clonotype was recorded a few times. The chain recombines TRBV12-3 or TRBV12-4 with TRBJ2-2; D may be TRBD1 (5 bases). The V end was cut by 5 bases, the J end by 5 bases, with 9 bases between. CDR3 size: 13 residues. The CDR3 sequence: CASSAQGTGELFF. The CDR3 DNA follows: TGTGCCAGCAGTGCTCAGGGAACCGGGGAGCTGTTTTTT.

This clonotype was observed a few times. The rearrangement uses TRBV2 and TRBJ2-3; 10 bases agree with TRBD2. The V and J ends lost 0 bases and 5 bases, in that order; junction bases with no gene match: 8. The CDR3 consists of 17 residues. Looked up from germline, CDR1 is SNHLY and CDR2 is FYNNEI. DNA for the CDR3: TGTGCCAGCAGTGAAGCGCTATGGGCTAGCGGGGGAGATACGCAGTATTTT. It is translated as CASSEALWASGGDTQYF. Full variable domain (remainder filled in from reference TRBV2 and TRBJ2-3): EPEVTQTPSHQVTQMGQEVILRCVPISNHLYFYWYRQILGQKVEFLVSFYNNEISEKSEIFDDQFSVERPDGSNFTLKIRSTKLEDSAMYFCASSEALWASGGDTQYFGPGTRLTVL.

The chain joins TRBV7-9 to TRBJ2-5; no clear D. V was trimmed by 9 bases and J by 1 base, leaving 18 bases between them. CDR3 length: 15 amino acids. Germline V gene data show CDR1 as SEHNR and CDR2 as FQNEAQ (reference sequence). This CDR3 reads CASPPPGSRQETQYF. The CDR3, as DNA: TGTGCCAGTCCCCCCCCGGGCAGCCGCCAAGAGACCCAGTACTTC. Drawing the rest from reference TRBV7-9 and TRBJ2-5, the complete variable domain is DTGVSQNPRHKITKRGQNVTFRCDPISEHNRLYWYRQTLGQGPEFLTYFQNEAQLEKSRLLSDRFSAERPKGSFSTLEIQRTEQGDSAMYLCASPPPGSRQETQYFGPGTRLLVL.